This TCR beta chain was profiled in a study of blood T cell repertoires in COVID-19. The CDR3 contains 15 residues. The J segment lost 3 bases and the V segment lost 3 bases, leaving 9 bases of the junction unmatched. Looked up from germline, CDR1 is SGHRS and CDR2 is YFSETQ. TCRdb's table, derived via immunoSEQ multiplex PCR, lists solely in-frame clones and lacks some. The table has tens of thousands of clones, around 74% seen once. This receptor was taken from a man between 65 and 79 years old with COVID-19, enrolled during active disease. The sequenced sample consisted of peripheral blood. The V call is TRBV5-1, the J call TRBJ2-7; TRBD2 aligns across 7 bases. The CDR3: CASSSMGGSGYEQYF. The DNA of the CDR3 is TGCGCCAGCAGCTCGATGGGCGGGAGCGGCTACGAGCAGTACTTC.